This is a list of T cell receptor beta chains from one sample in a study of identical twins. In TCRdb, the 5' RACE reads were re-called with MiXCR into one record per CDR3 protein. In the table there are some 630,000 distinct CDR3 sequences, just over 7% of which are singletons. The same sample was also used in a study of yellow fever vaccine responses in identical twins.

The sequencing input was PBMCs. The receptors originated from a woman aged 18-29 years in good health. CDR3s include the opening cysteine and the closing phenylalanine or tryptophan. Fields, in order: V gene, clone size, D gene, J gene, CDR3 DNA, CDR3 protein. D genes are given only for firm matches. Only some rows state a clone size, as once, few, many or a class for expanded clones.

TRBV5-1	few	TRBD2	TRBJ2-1	TGCGCCAGCAGCATCCGGGACTACCACAATGAGCAGTTCTTC	CASSIRDYHNEQFF
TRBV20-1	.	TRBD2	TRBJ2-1	TGCAGCCATCCGGGGACTAGCGGGGGGGCAGCCTACAATGAGCAGTTCTTC	CSHPGTSGGAAYNEQFF
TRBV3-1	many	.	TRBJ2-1	TGTGCCAGCAGCCAGACAGGATACAATGAGCAGTTCTTC	CASSQTGYNEQFF
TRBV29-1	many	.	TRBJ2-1	TGCAGCGTCGCGGGATTAGGGGAGGGGGGATCCTACAATGAGCAGTTCTTC	CSVAGLGEGGSYNEQFF
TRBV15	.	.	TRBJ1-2	TGTGCCACCAGCAGAGATCAGCTCTATGGCTACACCTTC	CATSRDQLYGYTF
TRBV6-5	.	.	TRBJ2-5	TGTGCCAGCAGTTACGCCCCGCAAGAGACCCAGTACTTC	CASSYAPQETQYF
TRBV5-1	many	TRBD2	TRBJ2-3	TGCGCCAGCAGCCCAAGCGGGAGAGTTACAGATACGCAGTATTTT	CASSPSGRVTDTQYF
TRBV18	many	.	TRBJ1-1	TGTGCCAGCCAAAACGCCGGAGGCACTGAAGCTTTCTTT	CASQNAGGTEAFF
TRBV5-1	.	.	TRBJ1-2	TGCGCCAGCAGCTTGGTGGCAGGGGATTCCTATGGCTACACCTTC	CASSLVAGDSYGYTF
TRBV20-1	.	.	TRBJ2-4	TGCAGTGCTAGAGTGGGGGCCAAAAACATTCAGTACTTC	CSARVGAKNIQYF
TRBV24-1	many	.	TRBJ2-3	TGTGCCACCAGCCGGTATGGGGGCGGGGATGGCACAGATACGCAGTATTTT	CATSRYGGGDGTDTQYF
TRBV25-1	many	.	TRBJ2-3	TGTGCCAGCCGCCGCGGGGCCACGATTACAGATACGCAGTATTTT	CASRRGATITDTQYF
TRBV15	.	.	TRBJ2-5	TGTGCCACCAGCAGAGCGCCCCAAGAGACCCAGTACTTC	CATSRAPQETQYF
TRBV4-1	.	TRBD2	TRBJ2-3	TGCGCCGGCAGCCGGGAGGCCTCTGACCGCTCAGATACGCAGTATTTT	CAGSREASDRSDTQYF
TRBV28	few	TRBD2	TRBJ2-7	TGTGCCAGCAGGGTTAGCGGGAGTTACGAGCAGTACTTC	CASRVSGSYEQYF
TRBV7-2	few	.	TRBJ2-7	TGTGCCAGCAGCTTAGTTTCAGAAGAGTACGAGCAGTACTTC	CASSLVSEEYEQYF
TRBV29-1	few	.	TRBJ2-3	TGCAGCGTTGTTCCTAGCACAGATACGCAGTATTTT	CSVVPSTDTQYF
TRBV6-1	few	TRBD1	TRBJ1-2	TGTGCCACCCTCCCCGGAGGGGGCGCAAATGGCTACACCTTC	CATLPGGGANGYTF
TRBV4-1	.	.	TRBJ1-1	TGCGCCAGCAGCCAAGGTCAAACGGGTAGACGGAGCCTGAACACTGAAGCTTTCTTT	CASSQGQTGRRSLNTEAFF
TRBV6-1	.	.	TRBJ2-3	TGTGCCAGCACCCGAAAGAGGGTCGGGGGGCTGGGCACAGATACGCAGTATTTT	CASTRKRVGGLGTDTQYF
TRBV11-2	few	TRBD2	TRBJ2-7	TGTGCCAGCAGCCCTAGGACTAGCGGGAGCGGGTACGAGCAGTACTTC	CASSPRTSGSGYEQYF
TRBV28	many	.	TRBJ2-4	TGTGCCAGCAGTCCGACAGTAGCCAAAAACATTCAGTACTTC	CASSPTVAKNIQYF
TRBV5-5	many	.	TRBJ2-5	TGTGCCAGCAGCTTGGAGGCGGGGCAGCAAGAGACCCAGTACTTC	CASSLEAGQQETQYF
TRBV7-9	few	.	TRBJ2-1	TGTGCCAGCGTAACACAGGGAGGGTACAATGAGCAGTTCTTC	CASVTQGGYNEQFF
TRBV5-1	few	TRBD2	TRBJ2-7	TGCGCCAGCAGGTACGGGCCTGGACTAGCGTCCTCCTACGAGCAGTACTTC	CASRYGPGLASSYEQYF
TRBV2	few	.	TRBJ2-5	TGTGCCAGCAATATGGAGACCCAGTACTTC	CASNMETQYF
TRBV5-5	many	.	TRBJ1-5	TGTGCCAGCAGCTTGGAAGGGGCCCTCAATCAGCCCCAGCATTTT	CASSLEGALNQPQHF
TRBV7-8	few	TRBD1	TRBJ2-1	TGTGCCAGCAGCTCCCGGTTTGGACAGGTAAACTACAATGAGCAGTTCTTC	CASSSRFGQVNYNEQFF
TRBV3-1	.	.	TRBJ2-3	TGTGCCAGCAGCCACCTTCTAGGGCTCAGCACAGATACGCAGTATTTT	CASSHLLGLSTDTQYF
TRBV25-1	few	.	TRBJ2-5	TGTGCCAGCAGTGAATGGAGGGGGGGCAGGGGGCCCGAGACCCAGTACTTC	CASSEWRGGRGPETQYF
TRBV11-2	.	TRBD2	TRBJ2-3	TGTGCCAGCAGCGCTCTTTTTATAGCGGGAGCCTACTATGGCACAGATACGCAGTATTTT	CASSALFIAGAYYGTDTQYF
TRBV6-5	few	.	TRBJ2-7	TGTGCCAGCAGTCAGAGTCCGGCCGAGCAGTACTTC	CASSQSPAEQYF
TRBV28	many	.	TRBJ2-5	TGCGCCAGCAGCTTATACCAAGAGACCCAGTACTTC	CASSLYQETQYF
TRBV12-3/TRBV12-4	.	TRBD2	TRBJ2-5	TGTGCCAGCAGCGCTAGCGGGAGAACGGAGACCCAGTACTTC	CASSASGRTETQYF
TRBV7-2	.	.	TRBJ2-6	TGTGCCAGCAGCCCAGTCCACAGCTCTGGGGCCAACGTCCTGACTTTC	CASSPVHSSGANVLTF
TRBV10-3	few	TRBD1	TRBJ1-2	TGTGCCATCAGTGACAACAGGGGGCATGGCTACACCTTC	CAISDNRGHGYTF
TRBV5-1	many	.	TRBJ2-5	TGCGCCAGCAGCTCTACTACAGGAAGAGAGACCCAGTACTTC	CASSSTTGRETQYF
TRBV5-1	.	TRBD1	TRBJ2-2	TGCGCCAGCAGCTTGAAAAAGACAGGGGGTAACACCGGGGAGCTGTTTTTT	CASSLKKTGGNTGELFF
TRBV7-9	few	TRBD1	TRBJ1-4	TGTGCCAGCAGCCCGACAAGACAGGGTGGATATGAAAAACTGTTTTTT	CASSPTRQGGYEKLFF
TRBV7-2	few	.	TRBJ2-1	TGTGCCAGCAGCTTATTGAGGGACACCAACAATGAGCAGTTCTTC	CASSLLRDTNNEQFF
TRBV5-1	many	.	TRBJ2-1	TGCGCCAGCAGCTTGGTGAGGAGCCCCCACAATGAGCAGTTCTTC	CASSLVRSPHNEQFF
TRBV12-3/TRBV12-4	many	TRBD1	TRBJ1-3	TGTGCCAGCAGGGCGACTAGCGGGACAGGGTTTGGAAACACCATATATTTT	CASRATSGTGFGNTIYF
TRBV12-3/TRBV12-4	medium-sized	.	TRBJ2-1	TGTGCCAGCATGGGAGGTACCTACAATGAGCAGTTCTTC	CASMGGTYNEQFF
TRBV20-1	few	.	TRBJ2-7	TGCAGTGCTAGAGATATCGGTCGCCCCGCTCAGAACGAGCAGTACTTC	CSARDIGRPAQNEQYF
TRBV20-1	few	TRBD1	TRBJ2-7	TGCAGTGCTATACCGGGACAGGGGTCCTACGAGCAGTACTTC	CSAIPGQGSYEQYF
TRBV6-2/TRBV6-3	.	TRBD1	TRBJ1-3	TGTGCCAGCAGTTACTTTCGTCCCCTCGTCGGACAGGGGTCTGGAAACACCATATATTTT	CASSYFRPLVGQGSGNTIYF
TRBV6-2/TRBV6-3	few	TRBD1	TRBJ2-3	TGTGCCAGCACCACCTGGGACAGCACTAGCACAGATACGCAGTATTTT	CASTTWDSTSTDTQYF
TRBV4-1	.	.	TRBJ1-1	TGCGCCAGCAGGCTACTAGGGTACACTGAAGCTTTCTTT	CASRLLGYTEAFF
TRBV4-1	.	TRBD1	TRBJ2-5	TGCGCCAGCAGTCCGGGACAGGGGGATTTCAGGCGAGAGACCCAGTACTTC	CASSPGQGDFRRETQYF
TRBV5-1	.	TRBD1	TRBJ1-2	TGCGCCAGCAGACCGGACAGGGACCACTATGGCTACACCTTC	CASRPDRDHYGYTF
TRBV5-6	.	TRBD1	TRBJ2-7	TGTGCCAGCAGCAGGGACAGGGATCTTCGCGAGCAGTACTTC	CASSRDRDLREQYF